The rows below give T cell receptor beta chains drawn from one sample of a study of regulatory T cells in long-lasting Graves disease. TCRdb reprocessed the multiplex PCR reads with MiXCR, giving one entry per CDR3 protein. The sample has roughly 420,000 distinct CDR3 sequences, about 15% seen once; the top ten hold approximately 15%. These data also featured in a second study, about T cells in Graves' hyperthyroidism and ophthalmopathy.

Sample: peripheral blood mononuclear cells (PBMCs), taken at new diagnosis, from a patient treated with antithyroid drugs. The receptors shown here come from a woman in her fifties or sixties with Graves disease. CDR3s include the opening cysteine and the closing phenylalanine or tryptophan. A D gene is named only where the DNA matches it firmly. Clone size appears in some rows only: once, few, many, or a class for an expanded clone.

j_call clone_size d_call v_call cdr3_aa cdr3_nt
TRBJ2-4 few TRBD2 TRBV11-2 CASSWGTSGSLGNIQYF TGTGCCAGCAGCTGGGGGACTAGCGGGAGTTTGGGAAACATTCAGTACTTC
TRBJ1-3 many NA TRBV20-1 CSASLQGGNTIYF TGCAGTGCTAGCTTACAGGGCGGAAACACCATATATTTT
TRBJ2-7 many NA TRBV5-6 CASSLDGVAYEQYF TGTGCCAGCAGCTTGGACGGGGTTGCCTACGAGCAGTACTTC
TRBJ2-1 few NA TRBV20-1 CSARYREFSYNEQFF TGCAGTGCTAGGTATCGGGAGTTTTCCTACAATGAGCAGTTCTTC
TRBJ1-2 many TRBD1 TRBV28 CASSSTGVGFSNYGYTF TGTGCCAGCAGTTCAACAGGGGTGGGTTTTTCTAACTATGGCTACACCTTC
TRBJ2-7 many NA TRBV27 CASSQDLGQGLEQYF TGTGCCAGCAGTCAGGACCTCGGACAGGGACTAGAGCAGTACTTC
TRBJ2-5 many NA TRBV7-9 CASSFSGSETQYF TGTGCCAGCAGCTTTTCAGGGAGTGAGACCCAGTACTTC
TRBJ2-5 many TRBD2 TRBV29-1 CSVQGLAGVGETQYF TGCAGCGTACAAGGACTAGCGGGAGTAGGTGAGACCCAGTACTTC
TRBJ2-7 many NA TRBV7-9 CASSLDLANEQYF TGTGCCAGCAGCTTAGATCTAGCTAACGAGCAGTACTTC
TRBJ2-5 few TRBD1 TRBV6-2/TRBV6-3 CASSLSWTGAKETQYF TGTGCCAGCAGTTTGTCCTGGACAGGGGCGAAAGAGACCCAGTACTTC
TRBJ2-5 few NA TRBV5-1 CASSFPDQAASTRGETQYF TGCGCCAGCAGCTTCCCGGATCAAGCGGCCTCTACGAGGGGAGAGACCCAGTACTTC
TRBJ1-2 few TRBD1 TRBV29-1 CSVGPDRGSGYTF TGCAGCGTTGGCCCAGACAGGGGAAGTGGCTACACCTTC
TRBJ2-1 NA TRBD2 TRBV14 CASSQSLAGGLYNEQFF TGTGCCAGCAGCCAGTCACTAGCGGGAGGGCTCTACAATGAGCAGTTCTTC
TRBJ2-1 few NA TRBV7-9 CASSLPRHPSEISYNEQFF TGTGCCAGCAGCTTACCCCGACACCCTTCGGAGATATCCTACAATGAGCAGTTCTTC